The TCR beta chain under discussion was sequenced for a study of identical twins. CDR3 length equals 14 residues. Germline V gene sequence: CDR1 MNHEY, CDR2 SVGAGI. Trimming pared 2 bases from V and 5 bases from J, leaving 11 bases between. In TCRdb, the 5' RACE reads were re-called with MiXCR into one record per CDR3 protein. Among approximately 890,000 distinct CDR3 sequences listed, 9% to 15% were seen once. These records were also assigned to another study, of yellow fever vaccine responses in identical twins.

The chain uses TRBV6-5 and TRBJ2-3, with a possible D match to TRBD2 (5 bases). The TCR originated in a woman under 30 in good health. The sequenced material came from PBMCs. The CDR3 bases are TGTGCCAGCAGTTACGACCGAGAGGGAGATACGCAGTATTTT. Protein sequence: CASSYDREGDTQYF.